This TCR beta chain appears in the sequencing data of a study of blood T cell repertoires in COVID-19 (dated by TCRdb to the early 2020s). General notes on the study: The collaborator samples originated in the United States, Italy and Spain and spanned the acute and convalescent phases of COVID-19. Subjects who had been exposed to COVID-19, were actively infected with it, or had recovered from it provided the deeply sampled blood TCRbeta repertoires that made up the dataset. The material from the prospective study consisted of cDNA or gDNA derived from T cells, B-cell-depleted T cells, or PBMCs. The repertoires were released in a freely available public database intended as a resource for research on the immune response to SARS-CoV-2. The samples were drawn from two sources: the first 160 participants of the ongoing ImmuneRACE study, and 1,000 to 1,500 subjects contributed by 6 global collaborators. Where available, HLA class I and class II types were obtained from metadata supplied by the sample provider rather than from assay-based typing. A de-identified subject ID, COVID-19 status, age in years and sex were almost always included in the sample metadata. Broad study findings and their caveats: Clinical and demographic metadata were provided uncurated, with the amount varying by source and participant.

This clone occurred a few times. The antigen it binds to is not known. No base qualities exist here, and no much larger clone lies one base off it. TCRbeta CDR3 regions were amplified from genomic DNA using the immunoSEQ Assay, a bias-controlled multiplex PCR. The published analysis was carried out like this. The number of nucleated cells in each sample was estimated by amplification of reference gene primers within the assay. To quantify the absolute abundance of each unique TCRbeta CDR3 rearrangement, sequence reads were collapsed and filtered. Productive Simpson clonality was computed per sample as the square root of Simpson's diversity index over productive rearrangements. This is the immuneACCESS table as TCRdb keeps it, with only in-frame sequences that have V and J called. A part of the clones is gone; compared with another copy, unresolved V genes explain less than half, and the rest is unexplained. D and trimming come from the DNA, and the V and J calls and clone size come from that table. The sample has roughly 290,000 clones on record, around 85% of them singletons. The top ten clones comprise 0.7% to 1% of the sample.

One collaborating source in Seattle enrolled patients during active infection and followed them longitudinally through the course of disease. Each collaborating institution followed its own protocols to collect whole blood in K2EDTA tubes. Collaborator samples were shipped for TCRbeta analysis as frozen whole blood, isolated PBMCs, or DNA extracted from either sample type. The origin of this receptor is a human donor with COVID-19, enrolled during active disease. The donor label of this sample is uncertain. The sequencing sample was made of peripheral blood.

The CDR3 region reads CASSLSLGSSYNSPLHF. The bases are TGTGCCAGCAGCTTAAGTTTGGGGAGCTCCTATAATTCACCCCTCCACTTT. Recombination joined TRBV7-9 with TRBJ1-6; there is no confident call for the D gene. V is clipped by 2 bases and J by 0 bases, and the sequence between their germline boundaries is 11 bases long. The CDR3 numbers 17 residues from cysteine through phenylalanine. The DNA shown is the 51-base CDR3, in frame from base 1. Sequences SEHNR (CDR1) and FQNEAQ (CDR2) are obtained from the germline V gene (reference sequence).